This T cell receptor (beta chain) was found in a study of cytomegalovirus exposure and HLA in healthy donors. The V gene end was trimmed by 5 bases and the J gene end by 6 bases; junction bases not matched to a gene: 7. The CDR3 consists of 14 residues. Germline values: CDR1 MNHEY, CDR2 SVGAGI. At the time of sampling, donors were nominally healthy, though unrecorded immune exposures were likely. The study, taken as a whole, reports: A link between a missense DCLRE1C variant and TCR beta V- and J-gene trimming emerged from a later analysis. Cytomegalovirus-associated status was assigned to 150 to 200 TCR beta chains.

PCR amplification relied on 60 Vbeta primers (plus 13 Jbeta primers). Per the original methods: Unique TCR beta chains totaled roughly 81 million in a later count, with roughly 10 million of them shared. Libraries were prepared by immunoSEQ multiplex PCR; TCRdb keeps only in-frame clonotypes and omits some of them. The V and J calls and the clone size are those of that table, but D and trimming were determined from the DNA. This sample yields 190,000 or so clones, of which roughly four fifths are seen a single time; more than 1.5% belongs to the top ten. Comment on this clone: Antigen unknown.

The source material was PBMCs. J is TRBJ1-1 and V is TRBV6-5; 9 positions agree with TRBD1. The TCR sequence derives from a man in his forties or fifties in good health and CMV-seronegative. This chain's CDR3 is CASSLWDRDSEAFF. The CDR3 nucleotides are TGTGCCAGCAGTCTCTGGGACAGGGACTCTGAAGCTTTCTTT.